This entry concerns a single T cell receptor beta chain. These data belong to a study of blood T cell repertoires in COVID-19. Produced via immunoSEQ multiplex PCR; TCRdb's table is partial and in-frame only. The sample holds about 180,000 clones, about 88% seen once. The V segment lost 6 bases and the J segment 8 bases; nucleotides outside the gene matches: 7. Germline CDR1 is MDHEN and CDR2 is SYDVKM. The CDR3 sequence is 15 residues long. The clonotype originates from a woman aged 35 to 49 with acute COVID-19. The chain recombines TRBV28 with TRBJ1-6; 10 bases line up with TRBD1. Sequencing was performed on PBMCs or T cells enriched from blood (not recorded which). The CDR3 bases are TGTGCCAGCAGGGGGACAGGGGCTTCCTATTCACCCCTCCACTTT. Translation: CASRGTGASYSPLHF.